The clone carrying this T cell receptor beta chain was seen more than once but under ten times. Germline CDR1 and CDR2: MDHEN and SYDVKM. V was shortened by 6 bases and J by 7 bases, with 16 bases between the two germline ends. The CDR3 consists of 14 residues. Repertoires were generated with immunoSEQ multiplex PCR, while TCRdb's copy carries only in-frame clones and drops some. The profile shows about 3,200 clones, roughly 20% of them singletons. The data are from a study of sequential checkpoint blockade in melanoma. Background on the study: Patients were randomized 1:1 to nivolumab-then-ipilimumab or ipilimumab-then-nivolumab first-line. Over 20 patients had matched tumor biopsies before treatment and at week 13 after nivolumab or ipilimumab alone. DNA from more than 75 pretreatment tumor samples underwent TCRβ immunosequencing. Both treatment sequences were followed by maintenance nivolumab.

The treatment here: randomized to nivolumab then ipilimumab (arm A) or the reverse (arm B). The gene calls are TRBV28 and TRBJ1-5; D may be TRBD1 (6 bases). The specimen comprised tumor tissue (inferred from file names), sampled from a patient given nivolumab and ipilimumab in sequence. This receptor was taken from a human donor with melanoma. CDR3 region: CASSRPHGGQPQHF. CDR3 DNA: TGTGCCAGCAGCCGGCCCCACGGGGGCCAGCCCCAGCATTTT.